This TCR beta chain appears in the sequencing data of a study of CD8 T cells in Susac syndrome (dated by TCRdb to the late 2010s). A note on the overall study: Among the Susac syndrome patients who were sequenced, clinically active disease was present in six and clinical remission was observed in eight or nine. At blood withdrawal, Susac syndrome patients were therapy-naive, treated with corticosteroids (with IVIg additionally given to some), or treated with IVIg alone. The study used repertoire sequencing to test whether antigen drove CD8+ T cell activation and differentiation in Susac syndrome.

Its CDR3 holds 15 amino acids, cysteine through phenylalanine. The entry retains the CDR3 DNA only, 45 bases that are in frame from base 1. Reading the germline V gene (reference sequence) gives CDR1 LNHNV and CDR2 YYDKDF. V loses 5 bases at its end and J loses 6 bases; junction bases beyond the gene matches: 9. Points the paper makes about the study in general: The TCR sequencing and HLA analysis was acknowledged to have included a relatively small number of individuals. In the CD4+ T cell repertoire of Susac syndrome patients, clonal expansion was not detected.

Peripheral blood CD8+ and CD4+ T cells from healthy donors, Susac syndrome patients and multiple sclerosis patients were profiled by high-throughput TCR beta sequencing. The Susac syndrome patients fulfilled recently defined diagnostic criteria for either definite or probable disease. Bulk CD8+ and CD4+ T cells were purified by magnetic negative isolation, while CD8+ TEMRA cells were enriched using FACS. Blood was drawn into EDTA tubes, processed within 24 hours, and PBMCs were isolated by density gradient centrifugation. PBMCs intended for TCR sequencing were cryopreserved in liquid nitrogen and thawed later in a water bath at 37 degrees C. The sorted or isolated CD4+, CD8+ and CD8+ TEMRA cells had a purity of 90% or higher. RNA was extracted using the RNeasy kit, and about 0.45 to 1 ug of the RNA was reverse transcribed with random hexamers. TCR beta CDR3 regions were amplified with the immunoSEQ multiplex PCR assay covering 54 Vbeta and 13 Jbeta segments. PCR amplification bias was corrected by using a synthetic template baseline for primer optimization and computational correction. As for the authors' bioinformatics: Reads were assigned to V, D and J genes according to IMGT and analyzed in immunoSEQ Analyzer, with only productive sequences retained. Clonality was calculated as one minus the Shannon entropy normalized by log2 of the number of productive unique sequences. Public and private clones were assessed among the 100 most prevalent clones of each patient and control. A clone was defined as Susac-specific if it was absent from the healthy and MS cohorts, from roughly 980 published viral clones and from other ImmuneACCESS disease sequences. Through fastp at Q25 and MiXCR, TCRdb rebuilt clones from the public reads, retaining in-frame beta chains. Rows are unified per CDR3 protein, each entry keeping the most common DNA and genes. TCRdb's processing, not the authors', yielded these V and J calls. The sample table lists about 150,000 distinct CDR3 sequences, 90% to 96% of them with a count of one. Approximately 0.12% of the sample is held by the ten biggest clonotypes.

Remarks on this clonotype: No antigen is known for it. Qualities for individual bases were not recorded, and no much larger clone is one base off.

The rearrangement combines TRBV15 with TRBJ1-2; 10 of the junction bases match TRBD1. This clonotype originated in a human donor with Susac syndrome. Input material: CD4+ T cells from PBMCs. The DNA is TGTGCCACCAGCGCAAGACAGGGGGCCCAGGATGGCTACACCTTC. This encodes CATSARQGAQDGYTF. With the rest looked up from the reference TRBV15 and TRBJ1-2 genes rather than sequenced, the full variable domain is DAMVIQNPRYQVTQFGKPVTLSCSQTLNHNVMYWYQQKSSQAPKLLFHYYDKDFNNEADTPDNFQSRRPNTSFCFLDIRSPGLGDTAMYLCATSARQGAQDGYTFGSGTRLTVV.